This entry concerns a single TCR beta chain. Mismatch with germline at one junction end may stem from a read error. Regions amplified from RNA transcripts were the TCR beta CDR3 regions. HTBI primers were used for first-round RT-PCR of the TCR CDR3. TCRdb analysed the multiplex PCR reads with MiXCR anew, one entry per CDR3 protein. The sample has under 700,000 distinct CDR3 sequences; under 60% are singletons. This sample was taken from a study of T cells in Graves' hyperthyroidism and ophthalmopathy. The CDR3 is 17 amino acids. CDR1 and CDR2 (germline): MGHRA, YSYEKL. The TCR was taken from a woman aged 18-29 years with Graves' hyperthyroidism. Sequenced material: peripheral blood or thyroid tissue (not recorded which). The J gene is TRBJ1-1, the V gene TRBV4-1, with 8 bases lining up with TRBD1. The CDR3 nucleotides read TGTGCCAGCAGCCCGTGGTGGACAGGGAAGTTGAACACTGAAGCTTTCTTT. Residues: CASSPWWTGKLNTEAFF.